This TCR beta chain was sequenced in a study of blood T cell repertoires in COVID-19 (TCRdb year 2020). Describing the broader study: The collaborator samples originated in the United States, Italy and Spain and spanned the acute and convalescent phases of COVID-19. Where available, HLA class I and class II types were taken from metadata supplied by the sample provider and were not determined by assay-based typing. Samples came from the ongoing ImmuneRACE study (first 160 participants) plus 1,254 subjects from 6 global collaborators. A freely available public database, intended as a resource for researchers studying the immune response to SARS-CoV-2, is where the repertoires were released. The prospective study material was composed of cDNA or gDNA derived from T cells, B-cell-depleted T cells, or PBMCs. The sample metadata nearly always contained a de-identified subject ID, COVID-19 status, age in years and sex. Deeply sampled blood TCRbeta repertoires from subjects exposed to, actively infected with, or recovered from COVID-19 were included in the dataset.

The collaborating institutions used their own protocols to collect whole blood in K2EDTA tubes. For TCRbeta analysis, collaborators shipped samples in one of three forms: frozen whole blood, isolated PBMCs, or DNA extracted from either of those sample types. Overall study outcomes, separate from this receptor: Clinical and demographic metadata were provided uncurated, with the amount varying by source and participant.

As regards this clone: It lacks a known antigen. Per-base quality was not reported, and no clone a single base away is much larger than it.

The immunoSEQ Assay, a bias-controlled multiplex PCR, was used to amplify TCRbeta CDR3 regions from genomic DNA. The source study handled its data this way. Nucleated cell counts per sample were estimated from amplification of reference gene primers within the assay. To quantify the absolute abundance of each unique TCRbeta CDR3 rearrangement, sequence reads were collapsed and filtered. Productive Simpson clonality was computed per sample as the square root of Simpson's diversity index over productive rearrangements. Drawn from immuneACCESS, this table holds only the in-frame rearrangements with V and J called that TCRdb kept. Clones are partly lost; checked studies trace under half to an unresolved V gene and leave the rest unexplained. The D gene and trimming were derived from the DNA, and the V and J assignments and clone size from that table. Within this sample are 140,000 to 150,000 clones, with 79% of them counted one time only. Roughly 8.7% of the sample is taken by the ten largest.

The sample taken for sequencing was peripheral blood. The receptor was derived from a man aged 50 or older with active or convalescent COVID-19.

The nucleotide sequence reads TGCAGCGTTGGGGGCGCTAGCGGGGCCCAAGAGACCCAGTACTTC. Its protein is CSVGGASGAQETQYF. The V and J genes are TRBV29-1 and TRBJ2-5; 9 bases in between match TRBD2. CDR1 is given as SQVTM and CDR2 as ANQGSEA, both from the germline V gene. V lost 4 bases and J lost 1 base, and the count of bases not matched to a germline gene is 7. Reading from cysteine to phenylalanine, the CDR3 counts 15 amino acids. The read is trimmed to its CDR3 DNA, 45 bases read in frame from base 1.